This T cell receptor (beta chain) is drawn from a study of T cell responses to AZD1222 COVID-19 vaccine. Regarding the study as a whole: Recipients of AZD1222 seropositive at baseline numbered only 5 or 6. The sample set comprised mostly white British donors with more females, and clonal diversity was possibly underestimated. Repertoires were obtained only post-peak T cell response. Spike-specific TCR repertoires showed rising breadth and depth after two AZD1222 doses.

As regards this clone: Its target is not known.

Germline loops: CDR1 ENHRY, CDR2 SYGVKD. The ends were cut back, 9 bases at V and 3 bases at J, with 12 bases in the middle. The CDR3 is 13 residues long. Produced via immunoSEQ multiplex PCR; TCRdb's table is partial and in-frame only. The data show 130,000 or so clones, with around 86% seen just once and more than 20% held by the top ten. The source of this sequence is an adult in good health. V is TRBV10-3 and J is TRBJ1-3; possible D gene TRBD1, 5 bases. Sequenced here: peripheral blood, sampled on day 0 of AZD1222 vaccination. The CDR3: CAIAPRGGNTIYF. In DNA form, the CDR3 reads TGTGCCATAGCCCCAAGGGGTGGAAACACCATATATTTT.